Listed here are 20 T cell receptor beta chains from one sample, sequenced in a study of beta chain features in type 1 diabetes. All of the isolated RNA was reverse transcribed, so expressed TCRB transcripts were sequenced. Using immunoSEQ multiplex PCR, the repertoire was profiled, and TCRdb retains in-frame clones only, with some absent. The sample has approximately 330,000 clones, 9.5% to 11% seen once; the top ten hold just over 0.015%. Sequenced: naive CD4+ T cells from blood. The receptors originated from a woman aged 25 to 39 in good health.

This clone was seen a few times. The DNA for the CDR3 is TGTGCCAGCTCACCACCTTTACTTAGCGGGAGTGGATACGAGCAGTACTTC. It is translated as CASSPPLLSGSGYEQYF. This chain uses TRBV18 with TRBJ2-7; 9 bases are shared with TRBD2. Germline V CDR1 and CDR2: KGHSH, LQKENI. The J segment lost 4 bases and the V segment lost 0 bases, leaving 10 bases of the junction unmatched. The CDR3 has 17 residues.

This clone showed up just a few times. This chain connects TRBV28 to TRBJ2-7; D is undetermined. V lost 6 bases and J 1 base, leaving 10 bases between the germline ends. CDR3 length: 13 amino acids. Germline V gene sequence: CDR1 MDHEN, CDR2 SYDVKM. This chain's CDR3 is CASRSRPSYEQYF. The DNA for the CDR3 is TGTGCCAGCAGGAGCAGGCCTTCCTACGAGCAGTACTTC.

This clone was seen a few times. The chain couples TRBV5-1 to TRBJ1-1, with unresolved D. V was trimmed by 0 bases and J by 1 base, leaving 7 bases between them. This CDR3 contains 14 residues. Germline CDR1 is SGHRS and CDR2 is YFSETQ. CDR3 in amino acids: CASSLVSSNTEAFF. In nucleotides, the CDR3 is TGCGCCAGCAGCTTGGTGTCTTCGAACACTGAAGCTTTCTTT.

The chain has TRBV7-6 and TRBJ2-3; D is perhaps TRBD1 (5 bases). The CDR3 runs 15 residues. Germline loops: CDR1 SGHVS, CDR2 FNYEAQ. The V end was cut by 5 bases, the J end by 5 bases, with 17 bases between. The CDR3 loop reads CASSIEAGPRDTQYF. The CDR3 coding sequence is TGTGCCAGCAGCATAGAGGCAGGGCCGAGAGATACGCAGTATTTT.

The rearrangement joins TRBV15 to TRBJ2-5; TRBD2 agrees at 9 bases. This CDR3 comprises 14 residues. Germline V CDR1 and CDR2: LNHNV, YYDKDF (reference sequence). The trim removed 1 base at V and 11 bases at J, leaving 8 bases unmatched. The CDR3 DNA sequence: TGTGCCACCAGCAGAGTGGCGGGAGGGAATGAGCAGTACTTC. Amino acid sequence: CATSRVAGGNEQYF. Filled out from reference TRBV15 and TRBJ2-5, the complete variable domain reads DAMVIQNPRYQVTQFGKPVTLSCSQTLNHNVMYWYQQKSSQAPKLLFHYYDKDFNNEADTPDNFQSRRPNTSFCFLDIRSPGLGDTAMYLCATSRVAGGNEQYFGPGTRLLVL.

The rearrangement joins TRBV10-3 to TRBJ2-5; D call uncertain. Germline V CDR1 and CDR2: ENHRY, SYGVKD. The CDR3 is 16 residues long. The V end was cut by 0 bases, the J end by 2 bases, with 13 bases between. The CDR3 DNA reads TGTGCCATCAGTGAGTCTCGGGTAGGCCCTCAAGAGACCCAGTACTTC. Protein product: CAISESRVGPQETQYF.

The chain links TRBV30 to TRBJ1-1; TRBD1 might be the D (5 bases). Germline V lookup: CDR1 GTSNPN, CDR2 SVGIG (reference sequence). Trimming pared 3 bases from V and 1 base from J, leaving 9 bases between. There are 13 residues in the CDR3. The CDR3 loop is CAWSREANTEAFF. The CDR3 DNA is TGTGCCTGGAGCAGGGAGGCGAACACTGAAGCTTTCTTT.

V usage is TRBV18 and J usage is TRBJ2-6; 7 nucleotides align to TRBD1. The CDR3 runs to 18 residues. CDR1 is KGHSH and CDR2 is LQKENI in the germline V gene. The V gene end was trimmed by 6 bases and the J gene end by 1 base; junction bases not matched to a gene: 12. CDR3 in DNA: TGTGCCAGCTCCGAGACAGGGATGGGATCTTCTGGGGCCAACGTCCTGACTTTC. Translation gives CASSETGMGSSGANVLTF.

The chain joins TRBV30 to TRBJ2-2; 11 bases line up with TRBD2. The CDR3 consists of 15 residues. Germline trimming cut 5 bases from V and 9 bases from J; bases unmatched to any gene: 11. Per the germline V gene, CDR1 is GTSNPN and CDR2 is SVGIG (reference sequence). CDR3 sequence reads: CAWGTSGTRSRELFF. The CDR3 region has the DNA TGTGCCTGGGGGACTAGCGGAACCCGAAGTAGGGAGCTGTTTTTT.

This clone came up a few times. The chain links TRBV29-1 to TRBJ2-7; 12 nucleotides match TRBD2. The CDR3 totals 16 residues. The V and J ends lost 5 bases and 0 bases, in that order; junction bases with no gene match: 8. Germline CDR1 is SQVTM and CDR2 is ANQGSEA. CDR3 in DNA: TGCAGCGTTATAGGACTAGCGGGAATGAGCTCCTACGAGCAGTACTTC. Amino acid sequence: CSVIGLAGMSSYEQYF.

The chain is built from TRBV19 and TRBJ2-2, with 11 bases that match TRBD1. There are 15 residues in the CDR3. Trimming removed 7 bases from V and 5 bases from J; junction bases left unmatched: 6. Germline loops: CDR1 LNHDA, CDR2 SQIVND (reference sequence). The CDR3 coding sequence is TGTGCCAGTACCGGCCGGGACAGGGGGACCGGGGAGCTGTTTTTT. It yields the protein CASTGRDRGTGELFF.

This clone was picked up a small number of times. This CDR3 is CASRGLAGHNEQFF. CDR3 DNA sequence: TGTGCCAGCAGGGGCCTAGCGGGGCACAATGAGCAGTTCTTC. The rearrangement uses TRBV7-9 and TRBJ2-1; TRBD2 aligns across 9 bases. The CDR3 is 14 residues long. V gave up 6 bases and J gave up 5 bases; unmatched junction bases: 5. CDR1 and CDR2 from the germline V gene are SEHNR and FQNEAQ (reference sequence).

The V and J genes are TRBV11-1 and TRBJ2-5; 8 nucleotides agree with TRBD2. Per germline, CDR1 SGHAT and CDR2 FQDESV (reference sequence). Trimming took 5 bases from V and 0 from J; bases not matched to a gene: 14. CDR3 size: 18 residues. The CDR3 loop is CASSLEILAGANQETQYF. In DNA, the CDR3 is TGTGCCAGCAGCCTAGAGATCCTAGCGGGCGCCAACCAAGAGACCCAGTACTTC.

This clone has more than one count but fewer than ten. The J gene is TRBJ2-1, the V gene TRBV7-2, with TRBD2 matching over 7 bases. V was clipped by 1 base and J by 3 bases; unmatched bases: 3. The CDR3 is 15 amino acids. In germline, CDR1 is SGHTA, CDR2 FQGNSA. The CDR3 DNA reads as TGTGCCAGCAGCTTAGTGGGGGGGAACTACAATGAGCAGTTCTTC. Translating gives CASSLVGGNYNEQFF.

DNA of the CDR3: TGTGCCAGCAGCTCCACAGGGCGAACTAATGAAAAACTGTTTTTT. Residues: CASSSTGRTNEKLFF. The chain couples TRBV7-2 to TRBJ1-4, with D maybe TRBD1 (6 bases). Germline V gene data show CDR1 as SGHTA and CDR2 as FQGNSA. The V end was cut by 4 bases, the J end by 1 base, with 10 bases between. CDR3 length: 15 residues.

The chain joins TRBV28 to TRBJ2-7; TRBD2 matches 13 bases. The CDR3 covers 15 residues. Germline CDR1 MDHEN, CDR2 SYDVKM. With 8 bases clipped from V and 2 bases from J, the junction kept 6 bases outside the gene matches. The CDR3 sequence is CASRDGLAGAYEQYF. The DNA of the CDR3 is TGTGCCAGCCGTGACGGACTAGCGGGAGCCTACGAGCAGTACTTC.

This clone was observed a few times. The V gene is TRBV6-1, the J gene TRBJ1-5; D uncertain. Trimming took 2 bases from V and 0 from J, leaving 5 bases between them. CDR3 length equals 14 residues. CDR1 MNHNS and CDR2 SASEGT come from the germline V gene. The DNA of the CDR3 is TGTGCCAGCAGTGAACGGTATAGCAATCAGCCCCAGCATTTT. Translated, it gives CASSERYSNQPQHF.

V and J are TRBV11-2 and TRBJ2-7; D is perhaps TRBD2 (5 bases). The CDR3 loop spans 14 amino acids. The V gene's germline CDR1 is SGHAT and CDR2 FQNNGV. V lost 1 base and J 3 bases, leaving 10 bases between the germline ends. CDR3 bases: TGTGCCAGCAGCTTAGTGTGGACTTTCTACGAGCAGTACTTC. This gives the protein CASSLVWTFYEQYF.

In this sample, this clone turned up a few times. The junction differs from germline at one of its ends, possibly a read error. V gene TRBV2 combines with J gene TRBJ2-7; no definite D call. Germline-derived CDR1 and CDR2 are SNHLY and FYNNEI. CDR3 length: 13 residues. The CDR3 bases are TGTGCCAGCAGCGAAGAAGTACTACGCGAGCAGTACTTC. Its protein product is CASSEEVLREQYF. The whole variable domain, remainder taken from reference TRBV2 and TRBJ2-7, is EPEVTQTPSHQVTQMGQEVILRCVPISNHLYFYWYRQILGQKVEFLVSFYNNEISEKSEIFDDQFSVERPDGSNFTLKIRSTKLEDSAMYFCASSEEVLREQYFGPGTRLTVT.

This clone has only a few counts. The V and J genes are TRBV7-2 and TRBJ2-7, with TRBD2 identical over 11 bases. The germline gives CDR1 SGHTA, CDR2 FQGNSA. V lost 0 bases to trimming and J lost 2 bases; unmatched junction nucleotides: 3. The CDR3 covers 16 residues. The DNA for the CDR3 is TGTGCCAGCAGCTTAGCGCTAGCGGGAGGAGCCTACGAGCAGTACTTC. It translates to CASSLALAGGAYEQYF.